Listed below are T cell receptor beta chains from one sample, sequenced in a study of response to subunit inactivated influenza vaccine. TCRdb fed the RT-PCR reads into MiXCR, producing one record per CDR3 protein. Here the sample spans just over 300,000 distinct CDR3 sequences, approximately 20% being singletons. The sample was PBMCs from blood, taken less than 22 months after vaccination. These receptors were obtained from a man between 50 and 69 years old who received an inactivated influenza vaccine. CDR3s include the opening cysteine and the closing phenylalanine or tryptophan. The D gene is left open where the match is weak. Where a row states a size, it is once, few, many or the class of an expanded clone; other rows omit it.

>TRBV20-1|TRBJ1-4|many|NA
TGCAGTGCAACCCTCCGGGACGGAAGGAGGGGGGCTAATGAAAAACTGTTTTTT
CSATLRDGRRGANEKLFF
>TRBV6-2/TRBV6-3|TRBJ1-2|NA|NA
TGTGCCAGCAGTTCGACTAGCGGCTACACCTTC
CASSSTSGYTF
>TRBV5-1|TRBJ1-1|NA|NA
TGTGCCAGCAGCTTAGGGACAACGAACACTGAAGCTTTCTTT
CASSLGTTNTEAFF
>TRBV29-1|TRBJ2-3|few|NA
TGCAGCGTGGAGGGGTCAGATTCAGATACGCAGTATTTT
CSVEGSDSDTQYF
>TRBV29-1|TRBJ1-2|NA|TRBD1
TGCAGCGTCGGTGACAGGGTAGATGGCTACACCTTC
CSVGDRVDGYTF
>TRBV28|TRBJ2-2|few|TRBD2
TGTGCCAGCAGGACCTCGGGACTACATACCGGGGAGCTGTTTTTT
CASRTSGLHTGELFF
>TRBV10-3|TRBJ1-1|NA|NA
TGTGCCATCAACGCAGGGTGGGACACTGAAGCTTTCTTT
CAINAGWDTEAFF
>TRBV2|TRBJ2-1|few|NA
TGTGCCAGCAGCTTACCGGGCGATAACAATGAGCAGTTCTTC
CASSLPGDNNEQFF
>TRBV30|TRBJ2-5|few|NA
TGTGCCTGGAGTTTAGGGTTTGGAGAGACCCAGTACTTC
CAWSLGFGETQYF
>TRBV2|TRBJ1-1|few|NA
TGTGCCAGCAACAACAGGCGTACACACACTGAAGCTTTCTTT
CASNNRRTHTEAFF
>TRBV7-9|TRBJ1-1|NA|TRBD1
TGTGCCAGCAGCTCAACCGGGACAGGGGGCCTCCCTGAGGCTTTCTTT
CASSSTGTGGLPEAFF
>TRBV20-1|TRBJ2-2|few|TRBD2
TGCAGTGCTAGAGATTTATCTAGCGGGACGTCCGTCGGGGAGCTGTTTTTT
CSARDLSSGTSVGELFF
>TRBV5-1|TRBJ2-5|once|TRBD1
TGCGCCAGCAGCTTGACCGGGACAGGGGGCGCGGAGACCCAGTACTTC
CASSLTGTGGAETQYF
>TRBV7-3|TRBJ2-1|NA|TRBD2
TGTGCCAGCAGCCGGCTAGCGGGAGGCTACTCCTACAATGAGCAGTTCTTC
CASSRLAGGYSYNEQFF
>TRBV4-3|TRBJ1-4|NA|NA
TGCGCCAGCAGCCAAGTCCGGACACGGAATGAAAAACTGTTTTTT
CASSQVRTRNEKLFF
>TRBV13|TRBJ1-2|NA|TRBD1
TGTGCCAGCAGCTTAGGCCGGGACAGGGGAGAACGTAACTATGGCTACACCTTC
CASSLGRDRGERNYGYTF
>TRBV12-3/TRBV12-4|TRBJ1-4|NA|NA
TGTGCCAGCAGCTTAAGGTCCAGGGATGAAAAACTGTTTTTT
CASSLRSRDEKLFF
>TRBV7-9|TRBJ1-1|NA|NA
TGTGCCAGCAGCCCCAGTCCGGGCGCTGAAGCTTTCTTT
CASSPSPGAEAFF
>TRBV24-1|TRBJ2-1|NA|TRBD2
TGTGCCACCAGTGATCGACTAGCGGGAGGGAACAATGAGCAGTTCTTC
CATSDRLAGGNNEQFF
>TRBV5-1|TRBJ1-3|few|NA
TGCGCCAGCAGCTTCAGGGGAATCGCGGGAAACACCATATATTTT
CASSFRGIAGNTIYF
>TRBV7-2|TRBJ1-2|few|TRBD1
TGTGCCAGCAGCTCCGTGTCGGTGTACAGGGGGCCCTATGGCTACACCTTC
CASSSVSVYRGPYGYTF
>TRBV7-9|TRBJ2-7|once|NA
TGTGCCAGCAGCTTAGTGGTGCCGGGGAACGAGCAGTACTTC
CASSLVVPGNEQYF
>TRBV5-1|TRBJ2-7|NA|TRBD2
TGCGCCAGCAGCCCAGGACTAGCCGTCGACCTCGAGCAGTACTTC
CASSPGLAVDLEQYF
>TRBV5-1|TRBJ1-1|few|NA
TGCGCCAGCAGCTTGGTGGGGAGGGATGAAGCTTTCTTT
CASSLVGRDEAFF